Below are 9 T cell receptor beta chains sequenced from a single sample in a study of blood T cell repertoires in COVID-19. Measured with immunoSEQ multiplex PCR; TCRdb has only the in-frame clones, and not every one. Here the sample spans around 430,000 clones, roughly 89% being singletons. Sample: PBMCs or T cells enriched from blood (not recorded which). These receptors originate from a woman in her 50s who had recovered from COVID-19.

This sequence joins TRBV5-5 and TRBJ1-2; D perhaps matches TRBD1 (6 bases). CDR1 is SGHKS and CDR2 is YYEKEE in the germline V gene (reference sequence). This CDR3 contains 14 residues. V was shortened by 3 bases and J by 1 base, with 10 bases between the two germline ends. Here the CDR3 reads CASSWDIGNYGYTF. The CDR3 DNA sequence: TGTGCCAGCAGCTGGGACATCGGTAACTATGGCTACACCTTC.

The chain's CDR3 is CASSLTSAEYNEQFF. DNA for the CDR3: TGTGCCAGCAGCTTGACTAGCGCGGAATACAATGAGCAGTTCTTC. The rearrangement joins TRBV11-1 to TRBJ2-1; 8 bases match TRBD2. CDR3 length equals 15 residues. The germline V gene encodes CDR1 SGHAT and CDR2 FQDESV (reference sequence). The J segment lost 4 bases and the V segment lost 3 bases, leaving 5 bases of the junction unmatched.

CDR3 region: CASSPNRSNQPQHF. The CDR3 nucleotides read TGTGCCAGCTCACCAAACAGAAGCAATCAGCCCCAGCATTTT. The chain employs TRBV18 and TRBJ1-5; D is unclear. Germline V gene data show CDR1 as KGHSH and CDR2 as LQKENI. The CDR3 sequence is 14 residues long. With 2 bases removed from V and 1 base from J, the gap between germline ends came to 6 bases.

The V gene is TRBV2, the J gene TRBJ1-1; no firm D call. The CDR3 runs 13 residues. The germline V gene has CDR1 SNHLY and CDR2 FYNNEI. V was clipped by 5 bases and J by 1 base, with 8 bases between them. The CDR3 nucleotides are TGTGCCAGCAGTCGGGAGCCGAACACTGAAGCTTTCTTT. Translated, it gives CASSREPNTEAFF.

The chain has TRBV7-8 and TRBJ1-2, with 7 bases identical to TRBD1. Germline V gene data show CDR1 as SGHVS and CDR2 as FQNEAQ. With V trimmed by 4 bases and J by 9 bases, 23 bases remained unmatched. The CDR3 extends over 18 amino acids. CDR3 DNA sequence: TGTGCCAGCAGCTCAATTACCCGGACAGGCCCCTTAATATGGAGCTACACCTTC. This sequence encodes CASSSITRTGPLIWSYTF.

The CDR3 spells CASSREVANTEAFF. CDR3 nucleotides: TGTGCCAGCAGCCGGGAAGTAGCGAACACTGAAGCTTTCTTT. The J gene is TRBJ1-1, the V gene TRBV27; D uncertain. CDR3 size: 14 residues. Germline values: CDR1 MNHEY, CDR2 SMNVEV (reference sequence). V lost 6 bases and J 1 base, leaving 12 bases between the germline ends.

V gene TRBV18 combines with J gene TRBJ1-6, with D perhaps matching TRBD1 (6 bases). This CDR3 is built from 15 residues. The V gene's germline CDR1 is KGHSH and CDR2 LQKENI. Between the trimmed V and J ends, which lost 0 bases and 7 bases, there was a span of 10 bases. For the CDR3, the DNA is TGTGCCAGCTCACCACCTCCAGGGGTCAATTCACCCCTCCACTTT. The encoded protein is CASSPPPGVNSPLHF.

The chain has TRBV3-1 (or the pseudogene TRBV3-2) and TRBJ1-4, with D tentatively TRBD1 (5 bases). With 1 base removed from V and 4 bases from J, the gap between germline ends came to 13 bases. There are 16 residues in the CDR3. Germline V gene lookup returns CDR1 LGHDT and CDR2 YNNKEL (reference sequence). CDR3 sequence reads: CASSQAGATFNEKLFF. The CDR3 nucleotides read TGTGCCAGCAGCCAAGCTGGGGCAACCTTTAATGAAAAACTGTTTTTT.

CDR3 amino acids: CASSPQGTGGIGNSPLHF. The CDR3 DNA is TGTGCCAGCTCACCACAGGGGACAGGGGGCATTGGAAATTCACCCCTCCACTTT. V usage is TRBV18 and J usage is TRBJ1-6; 12 bases align to TRBD1. V lost 1 base, J lost 7 bases, and 8 bases stayed unmatched. CDR1 and CDR2 from the germline V gene are KGHSH and LQKENI. There are 18 residues in the CDR3.